This T cell receptor (beta chain) was captured in a study of graft-versus-host responses after intestinal transplantation. Study overall: Transplant types were multivisceral, liver-intestinal, or isolated intestinal. Among the recipients, all got anti-thymocyte globulin induction and then tacrolimus and steroids for 3 to 4 years.

Tissue from the graft was processed to free its intraepithelial and lamina propria lymphocytes. Method: immunoSEQ multiplex PCR; TCRdb's copy keeps in-frame clones and lacks some. The sample has approximately 15,000 clones, about 55% seen once. Source: ileum tissue, taken 524 days after transplant. This TCR was sampled from a human patient who received an intestinal transplant, so some T cells may come from the graft donor.

DNA for the CDR3: TGTGCCACCTCACGACAGGGCGATTCACCCCTCCACTTT. Amino acid sequence: CATSRQGDSPLHF. The genes are TRBV27 and TRBJ1-6; 7 bases are a match to TRBD1. V lost 10 bases, J lost 8 bases, and 8 bases stayed unmatched. The CDR3 contains 13 residues. CDR1 and CDR2 (germline): MNHEY, SMNVEV (reference sequence).